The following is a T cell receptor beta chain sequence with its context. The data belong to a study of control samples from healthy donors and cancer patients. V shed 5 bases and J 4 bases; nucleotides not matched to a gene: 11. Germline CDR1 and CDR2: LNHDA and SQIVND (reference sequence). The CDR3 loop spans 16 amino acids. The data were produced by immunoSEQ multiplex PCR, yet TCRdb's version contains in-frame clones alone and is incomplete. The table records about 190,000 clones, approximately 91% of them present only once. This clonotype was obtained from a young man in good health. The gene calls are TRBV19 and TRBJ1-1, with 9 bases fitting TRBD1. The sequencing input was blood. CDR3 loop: CASSARTGVGRTEAFF. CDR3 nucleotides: TGTGCCAGTAGTGCCCGGACAGGGGTTGGGCGCACTGAAGCTTTCTTT. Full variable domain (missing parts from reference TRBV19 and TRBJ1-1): DGGITQSPKYLFRKEGQNVTLSCEQNLNHDAMYWYRQDPGQGLRLIYYSQIVNDFQKGDIAEGYSVSREKKESFPLTVTSAQKNPTAFYLCASSARTGVGRTEAFFGQGTRLTVV.